This T cell receptor beta chain was captured in a study of blood T cells in healthy people across ages. Across the whole study: About one barcoded beta molecule per two T cells came from capture by template switching. General study points: Age brought a roughly linear fall in TCR beta diversity measured per million T cells.

On this clonotype itself: The antigen is unknown.

Together with a sample-barcoded 5' primer, a J-beta primer mix was included in a second PCR lasting about 6 to 12 cycles. Paired-end reads containing CDR3 totaled no fewer than 2.5 million for each sample. TCRdb independently ran MiXCR on the 5' RACE reads; one entry per CDR3 protein. The table has about 940,000 distinct CDR3 sequences, around 48% seen once. The sequencing sample was made of blood. This sequence was found in a man aged 25 to 40 in good health.

This CDR3 is CASSPLRDTQYF. Here the CDR3 DNA reads TGTGCCAGCAGTCCGTTGAGGGATACGCAGTATTTT. The rearrangement joins TRBV28 to TRBJ2-3; D is undetermined. Germline-derived CDR1 and CDR2 are MDHEN and SYDVKM. V was shortened by 5 bases and J by 6 bases, with 9 bases between the two germline ends. The CDR3 contains 12 residues.